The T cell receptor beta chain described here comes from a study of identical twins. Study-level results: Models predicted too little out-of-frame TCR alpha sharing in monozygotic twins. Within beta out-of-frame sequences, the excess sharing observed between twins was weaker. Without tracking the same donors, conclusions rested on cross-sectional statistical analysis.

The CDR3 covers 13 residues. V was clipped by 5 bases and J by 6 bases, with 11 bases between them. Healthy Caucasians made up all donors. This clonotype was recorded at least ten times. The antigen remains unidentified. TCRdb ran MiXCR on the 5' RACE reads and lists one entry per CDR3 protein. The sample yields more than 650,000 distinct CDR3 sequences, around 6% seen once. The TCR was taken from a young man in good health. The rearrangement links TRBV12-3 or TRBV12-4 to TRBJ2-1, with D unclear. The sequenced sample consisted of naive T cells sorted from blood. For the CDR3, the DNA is TGTGCCAGCAGTCCCCCCCGAGGCAATGAGCAGTTCTTC. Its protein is CASSPPRGNEQFF.